Listed here are 25 T cell receptor beta chains from one sample, sequenced in a study of T cell repertoires in cytomegalovirus infection. TCRdb re-analysed the reads in MiXCR, keeping a single row per CDR3 protein. Here the sample spans about 300,000 distinct CDR3 sequences, over 20% being singletons. Sample: PBMCs. The receptor set was obtained from a human donor in good health (CMV status not recorded). Some clones in this sample may be carry-over from other donors' samples.

This clonotype has more than one count but fewer than ten. The V and J genes are TRBV4-2 and TRBJ2-7; TRBD2 aligns across 8 bases. This CDR3 has 16 amino acids. V was pared by 0 bases and J by 2 bases, with 6 bases of the junction left unmatched. Looked up from germline, CDR1 is LGHNA and CDR2 is YNFKEQ. Written as DNA, the CDR3 is TGTGCCAGCAGCCAAGATAGCGGGACAACCGCCTACGAGCAGTACTTC. It translates to CASSQDSGTTAYEQYF.

The chain is built from TRBV28 and TRBJ1-2; D is undetermined. This CDR3 contains 14 residues. V gave up 2 bases and J gave up 8 bases, with 15 bases separating them. Germline CDR1 is MDHEN and CDR2 is SYDVKM. The chain's CDR3 is CASSLITDPRGYTF. CDR3 DNA sequence: TGTGCCAGCAGTTTAATTACGGACCCTAGGGGCTACACCTTC.

This clonotype was seen a handful of times. The V call is TRBV7-9, the J call TRBJ2-2; D unclear. The ends were cut back, 2 bases at V and 4 bases at J, with 11 bases in the middle. Per the germline V gene, CDR1 is SEHNR and CDR2 is FQNEAQ (reference sequence). This CDR3 contains 15 residues. Here the CDR3 DNA reads TGTGCCAGCAGCTTATCCCGACCGGTCACCGGGGAGCTGTTTTTT. The encoded protein is CASSLSRPVTGELFF.

This clonotype showed up just a few times. The V call is TRBV28, the J call TRBJ1-1, with TRBD1 matching over 12 bases. The junction had 18 bases not matched to a gene; V was cut back by 5 bases and J by 5 bases. Germline V gene data show CDR1 as MDHEN and CDR2 as SYDVKM. CDR3 length equals 19 residues. The CDR3 DNA reads as TGTGCCAGCAGTATCGCACGGGACAGGGGGCTCCTCTGGAGGACTGAAGCTTTCTTT. Translated: CASSIARDRGLLWRTEAFF.

This clonotype was counted only a few times. V usage is TRBV25-1 and J usage is TRBJ2-7, with D possibly TRBD2 on 5 matching bases. Trimming cost V 5 bases and J 1 base, with 12 bases left between them. Germline values: CDR1 MGHDK, CDR2 SYGVNS. The CDR3 has 14 amino acids. Here the CDR3 DNA reads TGTGCCAGCAGTTCACGCGGGTGGTCCTACGAGCAGTACTTC. It codes for CASSSRGWSYEQYF.

This clonotype was counted many times. The chain uses TRBV7-8 and TRBJ1-1, with 9 bases identical to TRBD1. The V and J ends lost 2 bases and 1 base, in that order; junction bases with no gene match: 14. Germline values: CDR1 SGHVS, CDR2 FQNEAQ. The CDR3 has 19 residues. In DNA form, the CDR3 reads TGTGCCAGCAGCTTAACCCGATTCACAGGGGGCGCAGGGAACACTGAAGCTTTCTTT. Translating gives CASSLTRFTGGAGNTEAFF. The whole variable domain, remainder taken from reference TRBV7-8 and TRBJ1-1, is GAGVSQSPRYKVAKRGQDVALRCDPISGHVSLFWYQQALGQGPEFLTYFQNEAQLDKSGLPSDRFFAERPEGSVSTLKIQRTQQEDSAVYLCASSLTRFTGGAGNTEAFFGQGTRLTVV.

The chain combines TRBV28 with TRBJ2-6; D not resolved. The CDR3 has 13 amino acids. Germline V lookup: CDR1 MDHEN, CDR2 SYDVKM. Trimming left V 5 bases short and J 4 bases short, with 6 bases between. Written as DNA, the CDR3 is TGTGCCAGCAGTATGACCGGGGCCAACGTCCTGACTTTC. It translates to CASSMTGANVLTF.

This clonotype was seen a handful of times. The genes are TRBV29-1 and TRBJ2-1, with TRBD2 as a possible D gene (6 bases). V lost 5 bases and J 6 bases, leaving 11 bases between the germline ends. The CDR3 is made up of 12 amino acids. Germline V lookup: CDR1 SQVTM, CDR2 ANQGSEA. CDR3 sequence reads: CSVQLASNEQFF. CDR3 DNA sequence: TGCAGCGTTCAACTAGCCTCCAATGAGCAGTTCTTC.

The J gene is TRBJ2-7, the V gene TRBV5-1, with TRBD1 matching 11 bases. This CDR3 contains 15 residues. V trimming: 0 bases; J trimming: 7 bases; junction bases outside the gene matches: 6. Germline CDR1 reads SGHRS; CDR2 reads YFSETQ. The CDR3 is CASSLDGQGAREQYF. In DNA form, the CDR3 reads TGCGCCAGCAGCTTGGATGGACAGGGGGCGCGTGAGCAGTACTTC.

This chain uses TRBV29-1 with TRBJ1-2; tentative D call: TRBD1 (5 bases). Trimming shortened V by 7 bases and J by 2 bases, and 20 bases separated the two germline ends. The CDR3 spans 15 residues. The V gene's germline CDR1 is SQVTM and CDR2 ANQGSEA. The DNA for the CDR3 is TGCAGCGCCCGAGACAGCCCGCCCTCAAACTATGGCTACACCTTC. It encodes CSARDSPPSNYGYTF.

The chain uses TRBV20-1 and TRBJ2-1, with TRBD1 matching over 9 bases. Trimming cost V 3 bases and J 6 bases; bases outside gene matches: 9. The CDR3 is 15 amino acids. Germline CDR1 DFQATT, CDR2 SNEGSKA (reference sequence). The CDR3 DNA is TGCAGTGCTAGGAAACAGGGGGCGTCTGGCAATGAGCAGTTCTTC. Translating gives CSARKQGASGNEQFF.

V usage is TRBV13 and J usage is TRBJ2-1; perhaps TRBD2 as D (5 bases). Germline V gene data show CDR1 as PRHDT and CDR2 as FYEKMQ (reference sequence). This CDR3 has 14 amino acids. With 1 base removed from V and 5 bases from J, the gap between germline ends came to 9 bases. As DNA, the CDR3 is TGTGCCAGCAGCTTAGAGGGAGCCGACAATGAGCAGTTCTTC. Amino acids: CASSLEGADNEQFF.

The chain carries TRBV20-1 and TRBJ2-7; D possibly corresponds to TRBD1 (5 bases). The CDR3 extends over 15 amino acids. The germline CDR1 and CDR2 sequences are DFQATT and SNEGSKA (reference sequence). V gave up 8 bases and J gave up 0 bases, with 20 bases separating them. CDR3 amino acids: CSYSTPRASSYEQYF. The CDR3 coding sequence is TGCAGTTACTCGACTCCCAGGGCGAGCTCCTACGAGCAGTACTTC.

The chain recombines TRBV11-3 with TRBJ2-1; perhaps TRBD2 as D (5 bases). The germline gives CDR1 SGHNT, CDR2 YENEEA. There are 14 residues in the CDR3. The V end lost 8 bases, the J end lost 0 bases, and 11 bases lay between the germline ends. CDR3: CASPRESSYNEQFF. The CDR3 nucleotides read TGTGCCAGCCCTAGGGAGAGCTCCTACAATGAGCAGTTCTTC.

The chain joins TRBV28 to TRBJ2-3; TRBD2 matches at 8 bases. Germline trimming cut 5 bases from V and 3 bases from J; bases unmatched to any gene: 16. CDR1 is MDHEN, CDR2 SYDVKM, per germline. The CDR3 totals 18 residues. This chain's CDR3 is CASSGSGTSSPTTDTQYF. The CDR3 nucleotides are TGTGCCAGCAGTGGCTCCGGGACTAGTTCCCCGACGACAGATACGCAGTATTTT.

This chain links TRBV11-3 with TRBJ1-5, with D unclear. The V end was cut by 4 bases, the J end by 0 bases, with 7 bases between. CDR3 length equals 14 residues. The germline gives CDR1 SGHNT, CDR2 YENEEA. As DNA, the CDR3 is TGTGCCAGCAGCTCGTCCAATAGCAATCAGCCCCAGCATTTT. Its translation is CASSSSNSNQPQHF.

The V and J genes are TRBV24-1 and TRBJ2-2, with D possibly matching TRBD1 (5 bases). V gave up 5 bases and J gave up 4 bases, with 10 bases separating them. Looked up from germline, CDR1 is KGHDR and CDR2 is SFDVKD. The CDR3 totals 14 residues. CDR3 nucleotides: TGTGCCACCAGTGTGACAGATCTCACCGGGGAGCTGTTTTTT. This codes for CATSVTDLTGELFF.

This clonotype turned up a few times. The genes are TRBV7-9 and TRBJ2-7; D remains ambiguous. With 5 bases removed from V and 7 bases from J, the gap between germline ends came to 12 bases. The CDR3 covers 12 residues. Germline CDR1 SEHNR, CDR2 FQNEAQ (reference sequence). CDR3 sequence reads: CASSLSSWEQYF. The CDR3 DNA reads as TGTGCCAGCAGCCTCTCCTCCTGGGAGCAGTACTTC.

Details on this clonotype: Relative to the germline gene, one junction end is altered; a read error may explain this. The V gene is TRBV18, the J gene TRBJ2-2, with TRBD1 matching over 7 bases. The CDR3 has 15 amino acids. Germline V gene sequence: CDR1 KGHSH, CDR2 LQKENI. Here the CDR3 DNA reads TGTGCCGGCTCAACAAACAGGGGTTCCACCGGGGAGCTGTTTTTT. Translation gives CAGSTNRGSTGELFF. Drawing the rest from reference TRBV18 and TRBJ2-2, the complete variable domain is NAGVMQNPRHLVRRRGQEARLRCSPMKGHSHVYWYRQLPEEGLKFMVYLQKENIIDESGMPKERFSAEFPKEGPSILRIQQVVRGDSAAYFCAGSTNRGSTGELFFGEGSRLTVL.

The chain is built from TRBV29-1 and TRBJ2-5; D is undetermined. CDR3 length equals 11 residues. Germline CDR1 SQVTM, CDR2 ANQGSEA. Trimming removed 3 bases from V and 4 bases from J, with 6 bases in between. CDR3 bases: TGCAGCGTTGAGTGGCCAGAGACCCAGTACTTC. This gives the protein CSVEWPETQYF.

This clonotype has just a few counts. CDR3 sequence reads: CASSIMWAPGELFF. DNA for the CDR3: TGCGCCAGCAGCATCATGTGGGCCCCCGGGGAGCTGTTTTTT. J is TRBJ2-2 and V is TRBV5-1; D not certain. V was trimmed by 4 bases and J by 6 bases, leaving 13 bases between them. This CDR3 contains 14 residues. Germline CDR1 SGHRS, CDR2 YFSETQ.

The chain links TRBV19 to TRBJ2-5; tentatively, D is TRBD2 (5 bases). V was shortened by 3 bases and J by 5 bases, with 22 bases between the two germline ends. The germline CDR1 and CDR2 sequences are LNHDA and SQIVND (reference sequence). The CDR3 is 17 amino acids. CDR3 sequence: CASSMVRGKGLWETQYF. In DNA, the CDR3 is TGTGCCAGTAGTATGGTTCGGGGAAAGGGCCTTTGGGAGACCCAGTACTTC.

This clonotype appeared many times. The chain links TRBV7-8 to TRBJ2-2; D possibly corresponds to TRBD2 (6 bases). The germline V and J ends were trimmed by 5 bases and 6 bases, with 13 bases remaining between them. The CDR3 covers 14 residues. CDR1 and CDR2 from the germline V gene are SGHVS and FQNEAQ. The CDR3 region is CASSDLTGAGELFF. The CDR3 DNA reads TGTGCCAGCAGCGACCTTACGGGAGCCGGGGAGCTGTTTTTT.

This chain connects TRBV7-6 to TRBJ2-1, with TRBD2 matching over 12 bases. V was pared by 5 bases and J by 5 bases, with 4 bases of the junction left unmatched. The CDR3 is 15 residues long. Germline V gene sequence: CDR1 SGHVS, CDR2 FNYEAQ. The CDR3 bases are TGTGCCAGCAGCAGGGGACTAGCGGGTAACAATGAGCAGTTCTTC. Translating it yields CASSRGLAGNNEQFF.

This chain links TRBV7-2 with TRBJ2-7, with 7 bases lining up with TRBD1. CDR3 length: 15 residues. Germline-derived CDR1 and CDR2 are SGHTA and FQGNSA. The V gene end was trimmed by 7 bases and the J gene end by 3 bases; junction bases not matched to a gene: 12. CDR3: CASIWGRGNYYEQYF. The CDR3 DNA sequence: TGTGCCAGCATATGGGGCAGGGGGAATTACTACGAGCAGTACTTC.